This TCR beta chain was sequenced for a study of CD8+ T cells in alopecia areata. Findings and caveats of the study: Scalp specimens additionally yield sequences from normal skin's resident alphabeta T cells. Clonality in lesional scalp, especially alopecia totalis/universalis, exceeded that of normal scalp.

V was cut by 7 bases and J by 7 bases, with 26 bases left in between. The CDR3 is 15 amino acids. Germline CDR1 and CDR2: SQVTM and ANQGSEA. A remark on this clone: The antigen remains unidentified.

T lymphocytes (CD4+ and CD8+) were sorted from PBMCs. Sequencing relied on a cDNA template that was reverse transcribed from extracted RNA. Clones were sequenced by immunoSEQ multiplex PCR, and TCRdb holds only the in-frame ones, with some missing. This table holds fewer than 150,000 clones, 55% to 80% found once. Sample: CD4+ T cells sorted from blood. The TCR sequence derives from a human donor in good health. The chain employs TRBV29-1 and TRBJ2-7, with a weak D call TRBD1 (6 bases). The DNA for the CDR3 is TGCAGCGCGTCAGATACCGGGACAAGTCTACGAGAGCAGTACTTC. This sequence encodes CSASDTGTSLREQYF.